Following are 28 T cell receptor beta chains from one sample sequenced in a study of type 1 regulatory T cells. TCRdb passed the reads through MiXCR, listing each CDR3 protein once. The table lists about 100,000 distinct CDR3 sequences, less than 40% of them singletons, with around 2.2% in the top ten. The sample consisted of CD4+ T cells, either the whole sample or a sorted fraction (not recorded which). All receptors come from a human donor in good health.

V is TRBV5-1 and J is TRBJ1-1; TRBD1 matches 7 bases. The CDR3 consists of 15 residues. V shed 4 bases and J 4 bases; nucleotides not matched to a gene: 10. The germline gives CDR1 SGHRS, CDR2 YFSETQ. The CDR3 loop is CASSPTAGGITEAFF. CDR3 nucleotide sequence: TGCGCCAGCAGCCCGACGGCAGGGGGGATCACTGAAGCTTTCTTT.

This chain uses TRBV20-1 with TRBJ2-1; TRBD2 matches at 11 bases. This CDR3 is built from 15 residues. J gave up 9 bases and V 5 bases, and 12 bases lay outside the gene matches. Germline CDR1 and CDR2: DFQATT and SNEGSKA (reference sequence). Here the CDR3 reads CSAGVAGGGQGEQFF. DNA of the CDR3: TGCAGTGCTGGAGTAGCGGGAGGGGGCCAAGGTGAGCAGTTCTTC.

The chain couples TRBV7-2 to TRBJ2-4, with 10 nucleotides matching TRBD1. The ends lost 5 bases at V and 9 bases at J; junction bases unmatched: 10. This CDR3 has 15 residues. The germline gives CDR1 SGHTA, CDR2 FQGNSA. The CDR3 DNA reads TGTGCCAGCAGCACCCAGGGACAGGGGACTCCCATTCAGTACTTC. Its protein is CASSTQGQGTPIQYF. The variable domain in full, completed from reference TRBV7-2 and TRBJ2-4, reads GAGVSQSPSNKVTEKGKDVELRCDPISGHTALYWYRQSLGQGLEFLIYFQGNSAPDKSGLPSDRFSAERTGGSVSTLTIQRTQQEDSAVYLCASSTQGQGTPIQYFGAGTRLSVL.

This sequence joins TRBV3-1 and TRBJ1-1; tentative D call: TRBD1 (5 bases). The germline V and J ends were trimmed by 4 bases and 2 bases, with 8 bases remaining between them. CDR3 length: 13 residues. In germline, CDR1 is LGHDT, CDR2 YNNKEL (reference sequence). CDR3 in DNA: TGTGCCAGCAGCCCGGGGGTTAACACTGAAGCTTTCTTT. Translation gives CASSPGVNTEAFF.

This clonotype occurred a few times. This chain uses TRBV12-3 or TRBV12-4 with TRBJ2-3, with 7 positions matching TRBD1. The V segment lost 10 bases and the J segment 0 bases; nucleotides outside the gene matches: 4. The length of the CDR3 is 13 residues. CDR3 region: CATRDSSTDTQYF. The CDR3 bases are TGTGCCACCCGGGACAGTAGCACAGATACGCAGTATTTT.

This clonotype has a handful of counts. Sequence at one end of the junction differs from germline and may be a read error. This chain links TRBV11-2 with TRBJ2-5; D is possibly TRBD1 (5 bases). The CDR3 loop spans 15 amino acids. The germline CDR1 and CDR2 sequences are SGHAT and FQNNGV. CDR3 sequence (DNA): TGTGCCAGCAGCCTTACCAGGACAACCGGTGAGACCCAGTACTTT. Its translation is CASSLTRTTGETQYF.

This clonotype was picked up a small number of times. The chain joins TRBV27 to TRBJ2-1, with 8 bases identical to TRBD1. The junction had 16 bases not matched to a gene; V was cut back by 4 bases and J by 8 bases. Per the germline V gene, CDR1 is MNHEY and CDR2 is SMNVEV (reference sequence). The CDR3 sequence is 17 residues long. The CDR3 DNA follows: TGTGCCAGCAGTTCCACCCCCCCGGGACAGGTAAGGGATGAGCAGTTCTTC. Translation: CASSSTPPGQVRDEQFF.

Concerning this clonotype: In this CDR3 the conserved last residue, phenylalanine or tryptophan, is missing, so a read error is likely. The chain is built from TRBV19 and TRBJ1-4; D might be TRBD1 (5 bases). Between the trimmed V and J ends, which lost 6 bases and 3 bases, there was a span of 17 bases. The germline gives CDR1 LNHDA, CDR2 SQIVND (reference sequence). There are 16 residues in the CDR3. CDR3 amino acids: CASRDRGLTSNEKLFS. The CDR3 DNA reads TGTGCCAGTAGAGACCGGGGCTTGACGTCTAATGAAAAACTGTTTTCT.

This clonotype was observed a handful of times. The V and J genes are TRBV12-3 or TRBV12-4 and TRBJ2-7; D unresolved. This CDR3 spans 12 amino acids. V lost 6 bases to trimming and J lost 2 bases, with 8 bases between them. Here the CDR3 DNA reads TGTGCCAGCAGAAACGAACCCTACGAGCAGTACTTC. Protein: CASRNEPYEQYF.

Note on this clonotype: A read error may be the cause here, since a much bigger clone is one base away. The genes are TRBV7-2 and TRBJ2-7, with TRBD1 matching over 9 bases. Germline loops: CDR1 SGHTA, CDR2 FQGNSA. The CDR3 covers 14 residues. The DNA of the CDR3 is TGTGCCGGCAGTTTCGGACAGGGGCTGTACGAGCAGTACTTC. Its protein is CAGSFGQGLYEQYF.

The V call is TRBV7-9, the J call TRBJ2-1, with 7 positions matching TRBD2. This CDR3 is built from 18 residues. Germline-derived CDR1 and CDR2 are SEHNR and FQNEAQ (reference sequence). J was trimmed by 3 bases and V by 1 base; bases with no gene match: 12. CDR3 sequence: CASSLVRTTGTNYNEQFF. CDR3 coding DNA: TGTGCCAGCAGCTTAGTCCGAACAACCGGGACTAACTACAATGAGCAGTTCTTC.

This clonotype was counted a single time. The V and J genes are TRBV10-3 and TRBJ2-1; the match to TRBD1 covers 8 bases. The trim removed 6 bases at V and 8 bases at J, leaving 6 bases unmatched. The CDR3 extends over 13 amino acids. The germline V gene has CDR1 ENHRY and CDR2 SYGVKD. CDR3 in amino acids: CAIRQGVEDEQFF. The CDR3 DNA is TGTGCCATCAGACAGGGGGTCGAGGATGAGCAGTTCTTC.

The chain is built from TRBV4-1 and TRBJ2-7; 7 positions match TRBD2. Germline V CDR1 and CDR2: MGHRA, YSYEKL. The CDR3 runs 17 residues. V trimming: 0 bases; J trimming: 4 bases; junction bases outside the gene matches: 12. The DNA of the CDR3 is TGCGCCAGCAGCCAAGACGTTTTGGGAGGGGCCTTGTACGAGCAGTACTTC. Protein product: CASSQDVLGGALYEQYF.

This clonotype has only a few counts. The V gene is TRBV20-1, the J gene TRBJ2-7, with 7 bases aligning to TRBD1. Germline trimming cut 5 bases from V and 4 bases from J; bases unmatched to any gene: 14. The germline V gene has CDR1 DFQATT and CDR2 SNEGSKA (reference sequence). The CDR3 totals 15 residues. For the CDR3, the DNA is TGCAGTGCTGGCCGTACCCGGGGACAGTTTTACGAGCAGTACTTC. This gives the protein CSAGRTRGQFYEQYF.

This clonotype was observed at least ten times. The rearrangement uses TRBV6-1 and TRBJ2-7, with D unresolved. This CDR3 is 13 amino acids long. The V gene's germline CDR1 is MNHNS and CDR2 SASEGT. V lost 7 bases and J 2 bases, leaving 12 bases between the germline ends. For the CDR3, the DNA is TGTGCCAGCACCGAGAGACATACCTACGAGCAGTACTTC. Encoded protein: CASTERHTYEQYF.

This clonotype came up a few times. The chain joins TRBV5-1 to TRBJ1-1, with D perhaps TRBD1 (6 bases). The CDR3 extends over 15 amino acids. Trimming shortened V by 8 bases and J by 4 bases, and 21 bases separated the two germline ends. Germline V gene sequence: CDR1 SGHRS, CDR2 YFSETQ. CDR3: CASQRGGAESTEAFF. In nucleotides, the CDR3 is TGCGCCAGTCAACGGGGGGGCGCAGAATCCACTGAAGCTTTCTTT.

This chain connects TRBV12-3 or TRBV12-4 to TRBJ1-6, with D perhaps matching TRBD1 (6 bases). The CDR3 sequence is 15 residues long. Trimming cost V 3 bases and J 5 bases, with 11 bases left between them. CDR3 coding DNA: TGTGCCAGCAGTTTGGGAGGGGGGAATAATTCACCCCTCCACTTT. This codes for CASSLGGGNNSPLHF.

CDR3 nucleotides: TGCAGTGCTAGAGATCAACTAGCGGGATGGTCCGGGGAGCTGTTTTTT. It codes for CSARDQLAGWSGELFF. This sequence joins TRBV20-1 and TRBJ2-2; 10 nucleotides align to TRBD2. The CDR3 loop spans 16 amino acids. J was trimmed by 6 bases and V by 0 bases; bases with no gene match: 7. Germline V gene lookup returns CDR1 DFQATT and CDR2 SNEGSKA (reference sequence).

The chain carries TRBV7-2 and TRBJ2-5, with 8 bases aligning to TRBD1. CDR1 is SGHTA, CDR2 FQGNSA, per germline. CDR3 length: 15 residues. The V and J ends lost 4 bases and 5 bases, in that order; junction bases with no gene match: 9. CDR3 residues: CASSSWTGSAETQYF. DNA for the CDR3: TGTGCCAGCAGCTCCTGGACAGGGAGTGCCGAGACCCAGTACTTC.

This chain joins TRBV2 and TRBJ2-7; the match to TRBD2 covers 10 bases. This CDR3 spans 13 amino acids. Per germline, CDR1 SNHLY and CDR2 FYNNEI. V trimming: 3 bases; J trimming: 6 bases; junction bases outside the gene matches: 2. The CDR3, as DNA: TGTGCCAGCAGTGACGGGACTAGCGCCGAGCAGTACTTC. This codes for CASSDGTSAEQYF.

The CDR3 is CASSQVVMETQYF. CDR3 nucleotides: TGTGCCAGCAGCCAAGTTGTGATGGAGACCCAGTACTTC. The V and J genes are TRBV14 and TRBJ2-5; D gene ambiguous. This CDR3 has 13 residues. Germline CDR1 SGHDN, CDR2 FVKESK. Between the trimmed V and J ends, which lost 1 base and 5 bases, there was a span of 8 bases. The complete variable domain, with remaining parts taken from reference TRBV14 and TRBJ2-5, reads EAGVTQFPSHSVIEKGQTVTLRCDPISGHDNLYWYRRVMGKEIKFLLHFVKESKQDESGMPNNRFLAERTGGTYSTLKVQPAELEDSGVYFCASSQVVMETQYFGPGTRLLVL.

The CDR3 region has the DNA TGTGCCAGCTTGGGGGGGGGAGCTACCTACGAGCAGTACTTC. Translated, it gives CASLGGGATYEQYF. The chain employs TRBV27 and TRBJ2-7, with 7 bases fitting TRBD2. Germline CDR1 and CDR2: MNHEY and SMNVEV (reference sequence). V shed 8 bases, J shed 2 bases, and the junction held 9 bases outside the gene matches. The CDR3 runs to 14 residues.

The chain carries TRBV30 and TRBJ2-5; the D is unclear. The CDR3 spans 13 residues. Trimming left V 1 base short and J 2 bases short, with 8 bases between. Germline V lookup: CDR1 GTSNPN, CDR2 SVGIG (reference sequence). The CDR3 nucleotides read TGTGCCTGGAGTGGACGGAGACAAGAGACCCAGTACTTC. The encoded protein is CAWSGRRQETQYF.

The chain employs TRBV3-1 and TRBJ2-3; 9 bases are a match to TRBD2. Germline CDR1 is LGHDT and CDR2 is YNNKEL (reference sequence). The CDR3 has 18 amino acids. The V and J ends lost 1 base and 0 bases, in that order; junction bases with no gene match: 8. CDR3 sequence: CASSQVGGRATSTDTQYF. CDR3 nucleotides: TGTGCCAGCAGCCAAGTTGGCGGGAGGGCCACGAGCACAGATACGCAGTATTTT.

The V call is TRBV15, the J call TRBJ2-5; D is uncertain. Germline-derived CDR1 and CDR2 are LNHNV and YYDKDF (reference sequence). V was shortened by 5 bases and J by 4 bases, with 14 bases between the two germline ends. This CDR3 is built from 14 residues. The CDR3 DNA follows: TGTGCCACCAGCGTCAACCCGACCGGAGAGACCCAGTACTTC. It translates to CATSVNPTGETQYF.

The V gene is TRBV4-1, the J gene TRBJ2-1; D unclear. Germline V gene data show CDR1 as MGHRA and CDR2 as YSYEKL. The V and J ends lost 0 bases and 7 bases respectively, with 7 bases between them. This CDR3 has 13 amino acids. The chain's CDR3 is CASSQERSNEQFF. As DNA, the CDR3 is TGCGCCAGCAGCCAAGAGCGCAGTAATGAGCAGTTCTTC.

The gene calls are TRBV6-2 or TRBV6-3 and TRBJ2-4; 13 nucleotides line up with TRBD2. J gave up 8 bases and V 6 bases, and 7 bases lay outside the gene matches. Per the germline V gene, CDR1 is MNHEY and CDR2 is SVGEGT. The CDR3 covers 15 residues. CDR3 loop: CASSPRLAGGDIQYF. In DNA, the CDR3 is TGTGCCAGCAGCCCCCGACTAGCGGGGGGCGACATTCAGTACTTC.

This clonotype was counted between two and nine times. This chain connects TRBV6-6 to TRBJ1-6, with D tentatively TRBD1 (5 bases). This CDR3 region has 13 residues. The V and J ends lost 4 bases and 9 bases respectively, with 10 bases between them. CDR1 MNHNY and CDR2 SVGAGI come from the germline V gene (reference sequence). The CDR3 sequence is CASSSQGRSPLHF. The CDR3 DNA reads as TGTGCCAGCAGTTCTCAGGGTCGTTCACCCCTCCACTTT.